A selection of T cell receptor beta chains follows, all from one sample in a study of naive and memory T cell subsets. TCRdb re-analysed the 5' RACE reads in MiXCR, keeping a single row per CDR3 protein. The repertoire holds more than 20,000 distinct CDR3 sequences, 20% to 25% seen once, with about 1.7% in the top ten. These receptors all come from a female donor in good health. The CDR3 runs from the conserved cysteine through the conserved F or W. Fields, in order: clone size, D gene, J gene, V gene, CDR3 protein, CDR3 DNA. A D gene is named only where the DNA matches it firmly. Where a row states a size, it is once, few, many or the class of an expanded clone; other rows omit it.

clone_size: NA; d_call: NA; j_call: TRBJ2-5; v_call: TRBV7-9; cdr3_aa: CASSRGRLSQETQYF; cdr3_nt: TGTGCCAGCAGCCGGGGTAGACTAAGCCAAGAGACCCAGTACTTC
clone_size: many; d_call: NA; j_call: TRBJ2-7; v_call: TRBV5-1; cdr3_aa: CASSLPTGGNEQYF; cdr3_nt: TGCGCCAGCAGCTTGCCGACAGGAGGTAACGAGCAGTACTTC
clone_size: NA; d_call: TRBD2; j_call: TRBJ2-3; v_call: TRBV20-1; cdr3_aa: CSAGTSGRGGGTDTQYF; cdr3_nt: TGCAGTGCCGGGACTAGCGGGAGAGGCGGGGGTACAGATACGCAGTATTTT
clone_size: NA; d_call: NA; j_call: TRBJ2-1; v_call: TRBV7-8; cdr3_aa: CASSPRSGSYNEQFF; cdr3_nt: TGTGCCAGCAGCCCCAGAAGTGGCTCCTACAATGAGCAGTTCTTC
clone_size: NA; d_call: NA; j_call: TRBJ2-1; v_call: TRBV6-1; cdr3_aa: CASSGYRVGEQFF; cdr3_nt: TGTGCCAGCAGTGGGTACAGGGTTGGTGAGCAGTTCTTC
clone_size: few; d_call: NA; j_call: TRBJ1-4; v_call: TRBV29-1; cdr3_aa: CSVQGANEKLFF; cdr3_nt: TGCAGCGTGCAGGGAGCTAATGAAAAACTGTTTTTT
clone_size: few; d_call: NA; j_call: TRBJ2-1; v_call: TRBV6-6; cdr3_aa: CASSYDTKNEQFF; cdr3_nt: TGTGCCAGCAGTTACGACACAAAGAATGAGCAGTTCTTC
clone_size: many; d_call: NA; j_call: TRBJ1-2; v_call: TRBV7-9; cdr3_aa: CASSRDGLGYGYTF; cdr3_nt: TGTGCCAGCAGCCGGGACGGGCTCGGATATGGCTACACCTTC
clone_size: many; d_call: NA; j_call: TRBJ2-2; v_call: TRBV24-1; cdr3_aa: CATSDGTNTGELFF; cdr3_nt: TGTGCCACCAGTGATGGGACAAACACCGGGGAGCTGTTTTTT
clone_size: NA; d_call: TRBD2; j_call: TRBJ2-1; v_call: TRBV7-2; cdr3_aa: CASSLVAGVRNEQFF; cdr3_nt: TGTGCCAGCAGCTTAGTAGCGGGGGTCCGGAATGAGCAGTTCTTC
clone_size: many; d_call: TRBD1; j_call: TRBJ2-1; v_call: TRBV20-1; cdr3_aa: CSARGGDRVYNEQFF; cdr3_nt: TGCAGTGCTAGAGGCGGGGACAGGGTATACAATGAGCAGTTCTTC
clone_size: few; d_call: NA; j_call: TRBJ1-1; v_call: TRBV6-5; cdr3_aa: CASSHKRSEAFF; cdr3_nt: TGTGCCAGCAGTCACAAGCGTTCTGAAGCTTTCTTT
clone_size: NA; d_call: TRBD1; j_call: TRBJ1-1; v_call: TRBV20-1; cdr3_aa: CSAKGTGDTEAFF; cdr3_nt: TGCAGTGCTAAAGGGACAGGGGACACTGAAGCTTTCTTT
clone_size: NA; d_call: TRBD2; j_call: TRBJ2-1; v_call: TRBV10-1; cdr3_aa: CASSGTSASTYNEQFF; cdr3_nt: TGCGCCAGCAGTGGGACTAGCGCCTCCACCTACAATGAGCAGTTCTTC
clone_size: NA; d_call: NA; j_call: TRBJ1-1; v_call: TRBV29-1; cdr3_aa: CSVSRVLDTEAFF; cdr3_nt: TGCAGCGTTAGTAGGGTTCTCGACACTGAAGCTTTCTTT
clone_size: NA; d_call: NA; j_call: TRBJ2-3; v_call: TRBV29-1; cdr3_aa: CSVVGAGTDTQYF; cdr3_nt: TGCAGCGTTGTAGGGGCAGGGACAGATACGCAGTATTTT
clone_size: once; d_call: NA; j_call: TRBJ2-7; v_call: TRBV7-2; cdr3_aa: CASSLDSRAYEQYF; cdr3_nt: TGTGCCAGCAGCTTAGACAGCAGGGCCTACGAGCAGTACTTC
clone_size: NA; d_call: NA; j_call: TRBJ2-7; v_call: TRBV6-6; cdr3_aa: CASKVTGTTYEQYF; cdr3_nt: TGTGCCAGCAAGGTAACAGGGACGACCTACGAGCAGTACTTC
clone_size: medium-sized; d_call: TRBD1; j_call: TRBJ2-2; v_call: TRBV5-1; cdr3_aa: CASSFYPGQANTGELFF; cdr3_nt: TGCGCCAGCAGCTTCTACCCGGGACAGGCGAACACCGGGGAGCTGTTTTTT
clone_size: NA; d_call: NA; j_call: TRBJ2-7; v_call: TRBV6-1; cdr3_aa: CASSNSPEQYF; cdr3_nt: TGTGCCAGCAGTAACAGTCCGGAGCAGTACTTC
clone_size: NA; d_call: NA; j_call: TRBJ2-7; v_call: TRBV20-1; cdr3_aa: CSARGDRLGVGEQYF; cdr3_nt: TGCAGTGCTAGGGGAGACAGGCTCGGGGTCGGCGAGCAGTACTTC
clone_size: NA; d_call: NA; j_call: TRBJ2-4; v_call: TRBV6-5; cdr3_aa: CASSPQATEDIQYF; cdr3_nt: TGTGCCAGCAGCCCACAGGCTACGGAGGACATTCAGTACTTC
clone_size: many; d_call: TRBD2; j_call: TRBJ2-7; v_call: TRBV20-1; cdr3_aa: CSAKGGLGRAYEQYF; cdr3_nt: TGCAGTGCTAAGGGCGGACTAGGGAGGGCCTACGAGCAGTACTTC
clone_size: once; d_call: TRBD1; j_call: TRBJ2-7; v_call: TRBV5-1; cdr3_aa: CASSSRDRVAYEQYF; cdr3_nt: TGCGCCAGCAGCTCCCGGGACAGGGTCGCCTACGAGCAGTACTTC
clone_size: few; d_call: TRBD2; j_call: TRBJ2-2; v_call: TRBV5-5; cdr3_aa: CASSPGTSVRGGELFF; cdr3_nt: TGTGCCAGCAGCCCCGGGACTAGCGTGAGAGGCGGGGAGCTGTTTTTT
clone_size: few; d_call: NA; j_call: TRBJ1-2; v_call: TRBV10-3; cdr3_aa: CATVGADRSYTF; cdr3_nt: TGTGCCACCGTAGGCGCGGACCGAAGCTACACCTTC
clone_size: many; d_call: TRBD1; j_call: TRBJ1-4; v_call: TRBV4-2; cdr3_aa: CASSQQTPGQGVEKLFF; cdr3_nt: TGTGCCAGCAGCCAACAGACCCCCGGACAGGGAGTCGAAAAACTGTTTTTT
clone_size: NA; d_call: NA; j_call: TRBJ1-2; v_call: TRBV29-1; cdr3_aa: CSARMGGGYTF; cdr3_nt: TGCAGCGCTAGAATGGGCGGTGGCTACACCTTC
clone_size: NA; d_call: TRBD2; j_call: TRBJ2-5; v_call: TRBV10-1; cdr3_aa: CASSDGTSGRGETQYF; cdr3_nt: TGCGCCAGCAGTGATGGGACTAGCGGGAGAGGAGAGACCCAGTACTTC
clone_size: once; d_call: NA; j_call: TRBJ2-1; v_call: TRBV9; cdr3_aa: CASSSLGPYNEQFF; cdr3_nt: TGTGCCAGCAGCTCCTTGGGCCCCTACAATGAGCAGTTCTTC
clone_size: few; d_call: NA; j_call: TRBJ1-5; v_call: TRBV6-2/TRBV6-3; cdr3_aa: CASSYSQGSNQPQHF; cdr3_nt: TGTGCCAGCAGTTACTCACAGGGTAGCAATCAGCCCCAGCATTTT
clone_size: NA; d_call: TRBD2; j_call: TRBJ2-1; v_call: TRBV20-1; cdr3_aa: CSAKTSGSTEQFF; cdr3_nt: TGCAGTGCCAAGACTAGCGGGAGCACTGAGCAGTTCTTC
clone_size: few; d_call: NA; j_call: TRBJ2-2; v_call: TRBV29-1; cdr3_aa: CSASAVGPNTGELFF; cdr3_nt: TGCAGCGCCTCGGCGGTCGGGCCTAACACCGGGGAGCTGTTTTTT
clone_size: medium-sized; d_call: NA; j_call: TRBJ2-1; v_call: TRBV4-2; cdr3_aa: CASSQEGTQTYNEQFF; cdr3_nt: TGTGCCAGCAGCCAAGAAGGGACCCAGACTTACAATGAGCAGTTCTTC
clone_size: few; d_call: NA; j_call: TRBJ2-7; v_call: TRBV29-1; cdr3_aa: CSVEGGTEHGAYEQYF; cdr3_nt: TGCAGCGTTGAGGGCGGGACTGAACACGGCGCCTACGAGCAGTACTTC
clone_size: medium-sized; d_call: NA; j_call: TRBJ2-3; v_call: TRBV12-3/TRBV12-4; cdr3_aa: CASSLVQPSTDTQYF; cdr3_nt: TGTGCCAGCAGTTTAGTCCAACCAAGCACAGATACGCAGTATTTT
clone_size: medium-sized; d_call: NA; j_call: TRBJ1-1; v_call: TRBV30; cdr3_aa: CAWSRKVNTEAFF; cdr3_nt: TGTGCCTGGAGTAGAAAGGTGAACACTGAAGCTTTCTTT
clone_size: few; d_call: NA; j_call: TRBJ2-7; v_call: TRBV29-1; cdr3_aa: CSVEERTSPPYEQYF; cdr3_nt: TGCAGCGTTGAAGAGCGGACCTCACCCCCCTACGAGCAGTACTTC
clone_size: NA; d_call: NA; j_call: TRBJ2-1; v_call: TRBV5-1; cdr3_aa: CASGGAGVSYNEQFF; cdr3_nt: TGCGCCAGCGGGGGGGCGGGAGTCTCCTACAATGAGCAGTTCTTC
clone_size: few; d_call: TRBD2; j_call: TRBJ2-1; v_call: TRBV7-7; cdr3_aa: CASSVGLAGGNEQFF; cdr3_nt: TGTGCTAGCAGCGTTGGACTAGCGGGAGGGAATGAGCAGTTCTTC
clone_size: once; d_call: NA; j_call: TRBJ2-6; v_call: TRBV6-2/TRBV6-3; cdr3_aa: CASSHDSGANVLTF; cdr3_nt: TGTGCCAGCAGCCACGACTCTGGGGCCAACGTCCTGACTTTC